This TCR beta chain was found in a study of naive and memory T cell subsets. From the second PCR step, alpha and beta chains were amplified apart. After CD4 positive bead selection, the CD4-negative fraction gave CD8 T cells. The beta constant-region primer was an equimolar mix of two oligonucleotides covering TRBC1 and TRBC2. Four rounds of PCR amplified the ligated cDNA using nested alpha and beta constant-region primers plus SP2. In TCRdb, the UMI-ligation and nested PCR reads were re-called with MiXCR into one record per CDR3 protein. The sample holds 130,000 or so distinct CDR3 sequences, 35% to 40% seen once. The germline CDR1 and CDR2 sequences are DFQATT and SNEGSKA (reference sequence). The CDR3 has 12 amino acids. Trimming took 3 bases from V and 11 from J, leaving 15 bases between them.

Sample: central memory CD4+ T cells from blood. The rearrangement joins TRBV20-1 to TRBJ2-3, with D uncertain. The source of this sequence is a human donor in good health. CDR3: CSAREDRPGQYF. DNA of the CDR3: TGCAGTGCTAGGGAAGACCGCCCCGGGCAGTATTTT.